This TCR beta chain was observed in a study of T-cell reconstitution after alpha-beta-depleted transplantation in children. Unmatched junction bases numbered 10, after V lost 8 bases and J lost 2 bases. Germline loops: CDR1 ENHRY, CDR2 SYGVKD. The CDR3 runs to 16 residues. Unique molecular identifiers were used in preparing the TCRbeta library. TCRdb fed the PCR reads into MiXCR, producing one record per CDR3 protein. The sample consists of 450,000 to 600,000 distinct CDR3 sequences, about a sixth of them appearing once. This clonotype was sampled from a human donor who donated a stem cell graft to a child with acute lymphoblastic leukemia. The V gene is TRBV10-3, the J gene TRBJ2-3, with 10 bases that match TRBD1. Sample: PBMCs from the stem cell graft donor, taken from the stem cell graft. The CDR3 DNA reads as TGTGCCATCCGCGCGGACAGGGGGTCTGACACAGATACGCAGTATTTT. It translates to CAIRADRGSDTDTQYF.